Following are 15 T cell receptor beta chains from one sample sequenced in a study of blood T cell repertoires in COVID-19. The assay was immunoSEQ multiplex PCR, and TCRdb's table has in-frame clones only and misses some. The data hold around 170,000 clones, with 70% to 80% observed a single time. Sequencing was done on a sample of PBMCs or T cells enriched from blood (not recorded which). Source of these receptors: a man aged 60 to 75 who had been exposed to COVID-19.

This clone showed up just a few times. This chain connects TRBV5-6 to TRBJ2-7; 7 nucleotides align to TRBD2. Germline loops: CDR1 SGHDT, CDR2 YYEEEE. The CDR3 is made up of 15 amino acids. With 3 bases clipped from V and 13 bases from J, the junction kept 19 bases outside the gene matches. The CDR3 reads CASSSGYGGSRGSYF. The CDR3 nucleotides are TGTGCCAGCAGCTCCGGGTATGGCGGGAGTAGGGGTTCCTACTTC.

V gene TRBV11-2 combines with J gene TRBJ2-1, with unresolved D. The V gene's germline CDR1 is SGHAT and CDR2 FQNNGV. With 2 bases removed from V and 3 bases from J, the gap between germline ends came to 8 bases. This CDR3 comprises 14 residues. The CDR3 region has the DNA TGTGCCAGCAGCTTAATTACTTACTACAATGAGCAGTTCTTC. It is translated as CASSLITYYNEQFF.

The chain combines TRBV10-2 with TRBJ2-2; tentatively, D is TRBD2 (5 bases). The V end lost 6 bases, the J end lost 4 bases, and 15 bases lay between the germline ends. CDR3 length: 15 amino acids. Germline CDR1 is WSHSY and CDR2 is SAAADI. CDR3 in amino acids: CASRFPAEPTGELFF. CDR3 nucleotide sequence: TGCGCCAGCAGGTTTCCAGCGGAGCCCACCGGGGAGCTGTTTTTT.

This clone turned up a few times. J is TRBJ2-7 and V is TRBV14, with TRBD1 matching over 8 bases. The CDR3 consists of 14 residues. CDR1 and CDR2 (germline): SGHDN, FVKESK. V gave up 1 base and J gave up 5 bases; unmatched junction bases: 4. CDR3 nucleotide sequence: TGTGCCAGCAGCCAAGGCCAGGGGGCAAACGAGCAGTACTTC. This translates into CASSQGQGANEQYF. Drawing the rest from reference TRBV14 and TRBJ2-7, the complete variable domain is EAGVTQFPSHSVIEKGQTVTLRCDPISGHDNLYWYRRVMGKEIKFLLHFVKESKQDESGMPNNRFLAERTGGTYSTLKVQPAELEDSGVYFCASSQGQGANEQYFGPGTRLTVT.

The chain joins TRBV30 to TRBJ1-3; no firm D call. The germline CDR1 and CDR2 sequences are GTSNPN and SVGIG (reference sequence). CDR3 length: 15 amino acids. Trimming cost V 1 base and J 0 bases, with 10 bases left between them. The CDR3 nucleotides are TGTGCCTGGAGTGCAGGCGACAACTCTGGAAACACCATATATTTT. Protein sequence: CAWSAGDNSGNTIYF.

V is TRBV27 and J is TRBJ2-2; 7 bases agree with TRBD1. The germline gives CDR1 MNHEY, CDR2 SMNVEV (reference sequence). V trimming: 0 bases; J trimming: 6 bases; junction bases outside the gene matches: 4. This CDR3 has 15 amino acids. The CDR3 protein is CASSLSRGSAGELFF. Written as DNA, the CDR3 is TGTGCCAGCAGTTTATCCAGGGGGAGCGCCGGGGAGCTGTTTTTT.

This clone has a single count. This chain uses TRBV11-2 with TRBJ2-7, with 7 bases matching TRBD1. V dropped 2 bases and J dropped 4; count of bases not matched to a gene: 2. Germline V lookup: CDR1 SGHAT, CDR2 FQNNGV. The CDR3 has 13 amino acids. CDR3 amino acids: CASSLRQGYEQYF. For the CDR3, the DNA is TGTGCCAGCAGCTTAAGACAGGGATACGAGCAGTACTTC.

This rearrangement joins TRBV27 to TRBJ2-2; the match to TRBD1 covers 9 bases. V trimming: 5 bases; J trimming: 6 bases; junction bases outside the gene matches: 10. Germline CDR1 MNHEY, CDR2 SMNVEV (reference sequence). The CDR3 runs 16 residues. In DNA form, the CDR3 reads TGTGCCAGCAGTACCCCGGGACAGGGAGACGCCGGGGAGCTGTTTTTT. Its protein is CASSTPGQGDAGELFF.

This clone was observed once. This chain's CDR3 is CSASKLAGGFSYNEQFF. DNA for the CDR3: TGCAGTGCTAGTAAACTAGCGGGAGGTTTTTCCTACAATGAGCAGTTCTTC. This chain connects TRBV20-1 to TRBJ2-1; TRBD2 matches 12 bases. The CDR3 runs 17 residues. In germline, CDR1 is DFQATT, CDR2 SNEGSKA (reference sequence). J lost 1 base, V lost 3 bases, and 7 bases had no gene match.

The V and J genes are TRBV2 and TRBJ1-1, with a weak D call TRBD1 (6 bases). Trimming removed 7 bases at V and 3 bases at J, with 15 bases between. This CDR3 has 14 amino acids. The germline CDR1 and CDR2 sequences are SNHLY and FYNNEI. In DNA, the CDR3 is TGTGCCAGCATCAGTAGGGGGACGCACACTGAAGCTTTCTTT. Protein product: CASISRGTHTEAFF.

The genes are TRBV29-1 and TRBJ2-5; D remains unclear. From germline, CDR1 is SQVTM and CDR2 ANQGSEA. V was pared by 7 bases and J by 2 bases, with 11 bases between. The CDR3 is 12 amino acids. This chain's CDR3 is CSAAQIQETQYF. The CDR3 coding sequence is TGCAGCGCCGCACAGATTCAAGAGACCCAGTACTTC.

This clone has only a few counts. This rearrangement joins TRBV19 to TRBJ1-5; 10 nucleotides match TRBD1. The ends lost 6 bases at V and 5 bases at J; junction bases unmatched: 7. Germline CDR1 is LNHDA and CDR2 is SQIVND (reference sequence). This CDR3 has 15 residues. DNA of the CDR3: TGTGCCAGTAGCCCGGGACAGGGGATTTATCAGCCCCAGCATTTT. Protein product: CASSPGQGIYQPQHF.

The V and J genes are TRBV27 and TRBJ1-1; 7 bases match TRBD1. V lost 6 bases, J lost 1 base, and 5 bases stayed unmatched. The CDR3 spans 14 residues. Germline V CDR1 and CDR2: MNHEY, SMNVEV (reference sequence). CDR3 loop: CASSIRTGNTEAFF. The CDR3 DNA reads TGTGCCAGCAGCATCCGGACAGGGAACACTGAAGCTTTCTTT.

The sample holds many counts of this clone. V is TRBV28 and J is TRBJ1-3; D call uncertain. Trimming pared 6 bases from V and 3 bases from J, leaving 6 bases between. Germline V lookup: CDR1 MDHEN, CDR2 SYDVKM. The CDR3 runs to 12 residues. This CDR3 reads CASRTGGNTIYF. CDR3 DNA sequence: TGTGCCAGCAGGACGGGTGGAAACACCATATATTTT.

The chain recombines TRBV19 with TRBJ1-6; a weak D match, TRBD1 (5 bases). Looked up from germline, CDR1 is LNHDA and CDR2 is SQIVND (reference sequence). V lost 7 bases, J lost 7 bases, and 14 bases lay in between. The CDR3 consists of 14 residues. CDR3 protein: CASTTDSDNSPLHF. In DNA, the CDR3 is TGTGCCAGTACCACCGACAGTGACAATTCACCCCTCCACTTT.